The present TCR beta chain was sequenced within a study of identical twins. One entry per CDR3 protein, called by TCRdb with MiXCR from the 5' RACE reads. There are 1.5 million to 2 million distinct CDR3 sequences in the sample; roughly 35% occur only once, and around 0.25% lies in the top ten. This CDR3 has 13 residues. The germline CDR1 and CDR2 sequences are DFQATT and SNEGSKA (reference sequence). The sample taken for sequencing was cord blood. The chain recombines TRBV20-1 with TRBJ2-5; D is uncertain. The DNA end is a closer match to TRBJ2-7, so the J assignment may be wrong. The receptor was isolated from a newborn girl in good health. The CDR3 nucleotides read TGCAGTGCCTCGGGCCACCCCCCCTACGAGCAGTACTTC. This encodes CSASGHPPYEQYF.